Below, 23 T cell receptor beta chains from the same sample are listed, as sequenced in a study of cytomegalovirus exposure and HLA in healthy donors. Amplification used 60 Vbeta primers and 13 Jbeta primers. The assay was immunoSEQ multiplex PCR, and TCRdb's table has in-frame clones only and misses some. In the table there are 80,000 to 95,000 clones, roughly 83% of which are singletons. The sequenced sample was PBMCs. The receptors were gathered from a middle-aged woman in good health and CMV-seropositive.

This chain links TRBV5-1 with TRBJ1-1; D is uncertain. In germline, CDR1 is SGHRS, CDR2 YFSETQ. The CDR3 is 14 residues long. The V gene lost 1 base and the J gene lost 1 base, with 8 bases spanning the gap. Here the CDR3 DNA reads TGCGCCAGCAGCTTGTCTTCCTCGAACACTGAAGCTTTCTTT. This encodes CASSLSSSNTEAFF.

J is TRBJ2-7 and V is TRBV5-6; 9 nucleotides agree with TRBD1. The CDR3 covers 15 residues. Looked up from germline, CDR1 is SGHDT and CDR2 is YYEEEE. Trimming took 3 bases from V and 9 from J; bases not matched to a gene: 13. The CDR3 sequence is CASSSPGTGNLGQYF. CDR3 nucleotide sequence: TGTGCCAGCAGCTCACCCGGGACAGGGAATCTTGGGCAGTACTTC. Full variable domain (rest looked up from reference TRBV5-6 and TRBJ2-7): DAGVTQSPTHLIKTRGQQVTLRCSPKSGHDTVSWYQQALGQGPQFIFQYYEEEERQRGNFPDRFSGHQFPNYSSELNVNALLLGDSALYLCASSSPGTGNLGQYFGPGTRLTVT.

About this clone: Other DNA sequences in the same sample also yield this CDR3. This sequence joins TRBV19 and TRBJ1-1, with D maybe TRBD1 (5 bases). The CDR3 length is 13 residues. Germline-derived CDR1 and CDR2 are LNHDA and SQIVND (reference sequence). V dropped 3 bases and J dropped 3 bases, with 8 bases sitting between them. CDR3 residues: CASSIGGYTEAFF. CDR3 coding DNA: TGTGCCAGTAGTATCGGGGGATACACTGAAGCTTTCTTT.

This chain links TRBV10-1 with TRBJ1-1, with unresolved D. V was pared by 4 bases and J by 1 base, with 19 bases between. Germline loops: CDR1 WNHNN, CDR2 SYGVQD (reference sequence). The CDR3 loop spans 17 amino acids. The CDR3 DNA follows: TGCGCCAGCAGTGGATTCCGAGGAAGTAGGAAGAACACTGAAGCTTTCTTT. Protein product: CASSGFRGSRKNTEAFF.

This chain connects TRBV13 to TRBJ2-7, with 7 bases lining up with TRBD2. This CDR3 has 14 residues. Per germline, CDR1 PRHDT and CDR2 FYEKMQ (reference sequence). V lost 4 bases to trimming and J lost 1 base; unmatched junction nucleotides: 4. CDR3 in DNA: TGTGCCAGCAGCTACCCTAGCGGTTCCTACGAGCAGTACTTC. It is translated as CASSYPSGSYEQYF.

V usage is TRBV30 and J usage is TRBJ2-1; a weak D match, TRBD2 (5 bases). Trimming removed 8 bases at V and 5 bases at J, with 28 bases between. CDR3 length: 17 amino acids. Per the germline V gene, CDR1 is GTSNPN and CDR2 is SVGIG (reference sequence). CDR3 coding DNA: TGTGCCCGGACTGACTCAAGACTGGCAACCCACCACAATGAGCAGTTCTTC. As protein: CARTDSRLATHHNEQFF.

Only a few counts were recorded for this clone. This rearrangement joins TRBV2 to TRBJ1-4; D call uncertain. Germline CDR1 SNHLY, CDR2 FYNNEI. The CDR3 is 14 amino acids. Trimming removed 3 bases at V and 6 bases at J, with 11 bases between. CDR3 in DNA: TGTGCCAGCAGTGATACCGGGTTTTATGAAAAACTGTTTTTT. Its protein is CASSDTGFYEKLFF.

This CDR3 is CASSLSGFQETQYF. The CDR3 DNA reads as TGCGCCAGCAGCCTAAGCGGTTTCCAAGAGACCCAGTACTTC. The chain couples TRBV5-1 to TRBJ2-5, with TRBD2 as a possible D gene (5 bases). The ends were cut back, 4 bases at V and 1 base at J, with 11 bases in the middle. The CDR3 extends over 14 amino acids. Germline assignment: CDR1 SGHRS and CDR2 YFSETQ.

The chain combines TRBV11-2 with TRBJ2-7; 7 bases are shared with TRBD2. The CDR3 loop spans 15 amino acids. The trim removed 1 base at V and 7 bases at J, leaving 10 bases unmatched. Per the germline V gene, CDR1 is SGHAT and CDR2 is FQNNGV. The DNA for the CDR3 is TGTGCCAGCAGCTTAGGTGGGGGGGGTCAGAGGGAGCAGTACTTC. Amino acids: CASSLGGGGQREQYF.

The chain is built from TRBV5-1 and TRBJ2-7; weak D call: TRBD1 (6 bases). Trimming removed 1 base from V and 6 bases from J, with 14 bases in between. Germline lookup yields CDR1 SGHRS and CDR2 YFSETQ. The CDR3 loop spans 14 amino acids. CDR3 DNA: TGCGCCAGCAGCTTGCAGTCAGGGGAGAGCGAGCAGTACTTC. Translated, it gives CASSLQSGESEQYF.

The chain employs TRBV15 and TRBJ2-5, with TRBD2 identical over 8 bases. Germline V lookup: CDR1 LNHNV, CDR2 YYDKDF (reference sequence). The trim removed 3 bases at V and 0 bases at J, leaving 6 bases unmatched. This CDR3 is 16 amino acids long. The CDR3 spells CATSREAGGYQETQYF. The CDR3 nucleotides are TGTGCCACCAGCAGGGAGGCGGGAGGTTACCAAGAGACCCAGTACTTC.

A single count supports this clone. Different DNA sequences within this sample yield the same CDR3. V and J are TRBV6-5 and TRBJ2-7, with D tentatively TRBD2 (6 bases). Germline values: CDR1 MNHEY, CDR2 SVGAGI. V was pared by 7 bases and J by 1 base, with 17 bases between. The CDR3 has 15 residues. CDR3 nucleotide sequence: TGTGCCAGCAAACCGTTTGTGGGAGGATCCTACGAGCAGTACTTC. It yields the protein CASKPFVGGSYEQYF.

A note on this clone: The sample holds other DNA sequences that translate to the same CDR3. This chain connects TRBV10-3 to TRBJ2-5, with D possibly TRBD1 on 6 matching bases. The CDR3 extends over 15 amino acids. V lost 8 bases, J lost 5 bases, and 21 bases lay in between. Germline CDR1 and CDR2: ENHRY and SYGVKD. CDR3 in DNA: TGTGCCATCGGCCCAGGGGCGAAGCTCCAGGAGACCCAGTACTTC. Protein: CAIGPGAKLQETQYF.

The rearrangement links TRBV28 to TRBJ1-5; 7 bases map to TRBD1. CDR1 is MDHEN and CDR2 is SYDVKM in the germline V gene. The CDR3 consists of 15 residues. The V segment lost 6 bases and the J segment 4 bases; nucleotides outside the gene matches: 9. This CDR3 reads CASRRLTGENQPQHF. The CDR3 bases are TGTGCCAGCAGACGACTCACAGGGGAAAATCAGCCCCAGCATTTT.

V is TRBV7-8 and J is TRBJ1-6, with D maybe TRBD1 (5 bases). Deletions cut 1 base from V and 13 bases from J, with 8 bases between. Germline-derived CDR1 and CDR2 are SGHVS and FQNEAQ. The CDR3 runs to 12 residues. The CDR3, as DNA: TGTGCCAGCAGCTTAGGACAGCTGCCCCTCCACTTT. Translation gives CASSLGQLPLHF.

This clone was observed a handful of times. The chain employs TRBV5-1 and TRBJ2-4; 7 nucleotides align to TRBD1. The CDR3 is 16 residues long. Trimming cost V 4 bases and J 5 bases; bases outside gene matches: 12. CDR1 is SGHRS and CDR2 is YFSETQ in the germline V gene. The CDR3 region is CASSRTGDAAQNIQYF. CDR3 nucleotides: TGCGCCAGCAGCCGAACAGGGGACGCGGCACAAAACATTCAGTACTTC.

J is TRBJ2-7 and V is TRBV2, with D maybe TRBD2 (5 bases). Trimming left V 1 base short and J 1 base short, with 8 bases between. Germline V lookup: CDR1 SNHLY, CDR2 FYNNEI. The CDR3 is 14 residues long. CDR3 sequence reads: CASSEGWTSYEQYF. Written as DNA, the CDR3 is TGTGCCAGCAGTGAAGGTTGGACTTCCTACGAGCAGTACTTC.

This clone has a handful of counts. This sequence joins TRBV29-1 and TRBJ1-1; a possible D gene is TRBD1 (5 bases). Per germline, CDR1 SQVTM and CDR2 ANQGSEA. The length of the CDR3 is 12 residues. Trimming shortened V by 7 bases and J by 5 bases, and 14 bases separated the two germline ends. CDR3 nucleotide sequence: TGCAGCGCCCGGGACTCGGGGACTGAAGCTTTCTTT. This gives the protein CSARDSGTEAFF.

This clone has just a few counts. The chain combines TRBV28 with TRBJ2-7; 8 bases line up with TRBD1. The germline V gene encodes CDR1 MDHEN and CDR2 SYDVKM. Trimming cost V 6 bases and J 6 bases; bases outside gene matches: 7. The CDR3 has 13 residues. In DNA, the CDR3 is TGTGCCAGCAGCCCTGGACAGGGCTTCGAGCAGTACTTC. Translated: CASSPGQGFEQYF.

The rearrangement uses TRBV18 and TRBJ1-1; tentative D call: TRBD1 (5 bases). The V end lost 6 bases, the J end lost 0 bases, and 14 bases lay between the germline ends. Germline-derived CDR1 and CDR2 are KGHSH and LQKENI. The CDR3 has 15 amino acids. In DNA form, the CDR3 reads TGTGCCAGCTCGCCAAGCAAGGGGCTGAACACTGAAGCTTTCTTT. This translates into CASSPSKGLNTEAFF.

The CDR3 nucleotides are TGTGCCAGCAGTCACCAGGGGAGCAATCAGCCCCAGCATTTT. The encoded protein is CASSHQGSNQPQHF. The gene calls are TRBV28 and TRBJ1-5; the D gene is possibly TRBD1 (6 bases). Germline V CDR1 and CDR2: MDHEN, SYDVKM. CDR3 length equals 14 residues. V was pared by 5 bases and J by 1 base, with 9 bases between.

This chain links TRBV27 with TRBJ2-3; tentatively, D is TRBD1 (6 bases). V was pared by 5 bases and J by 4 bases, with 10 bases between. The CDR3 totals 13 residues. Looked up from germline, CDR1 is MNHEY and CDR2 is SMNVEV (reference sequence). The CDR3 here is CASSLRQADTQYF. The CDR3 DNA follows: TGTGCCAGCAGTCTTCGACAGGCAGATACGCAGTATTTT.

CDR3 region: CASSRPGATKLNTEAFF. For the CDR3, the DNA is TGTGCCAGCAGTCGGCCGGGAGCCACGAAACTGAACACTGAAGCTTTCTTT. This chain connects TRBV28 to TRBJ1-1; no definite D call. The CDR3 contains 17 residues. Germline assignment: CDR1 MDHEN and CDR2 SYDVKM. Trimming left V 5 bases short and J 0 bases short, with 19 bases between.